This TCR beta chain is from a study of T cells in Graves' hyperthyroidism and ophthalmopathy. Whole-study context: Sampling of peripheral blood happened at initial diagnosis, prior to any treatment.

Only one count was recorded for this clonotype. The CDR3 sequence is 13 residues long. Germline CDR1 reads SQVTM; CDR2 reads ANQGSEA. V lost 4 bases, J lost 2 bases, and 9 bases lay in between. There were TCR beta CDR3 regions amplified from RNA transcripts. An initial round of RT-PCR targeting the TCR CDR3 relied on the HTBI primer set. Each CDR3 protein gets one entry after TCRdb re-called the multiplex PCR reads with MiXCR. Seen here are 620,000 or so distinct CDR3 sequences, about 14% observed once, and the top ten hold about 12%. Patients showing uncontrolled infection, other autoimmune disease, pregnancy or lactation were ineligible.

The sequencing input was blood. V and J are TRBV29-1 and TRBJ2-1; D unresolved. The origin of this receptor is a woman aged 50 to 65 with Graves' ophthalmopathy. The CDR3 coding sequence is TGCAGCGTTGTTGCAGCGACCTACAATGAGCAGTTCTTC. Residues: CSVVAATYNEQFF.